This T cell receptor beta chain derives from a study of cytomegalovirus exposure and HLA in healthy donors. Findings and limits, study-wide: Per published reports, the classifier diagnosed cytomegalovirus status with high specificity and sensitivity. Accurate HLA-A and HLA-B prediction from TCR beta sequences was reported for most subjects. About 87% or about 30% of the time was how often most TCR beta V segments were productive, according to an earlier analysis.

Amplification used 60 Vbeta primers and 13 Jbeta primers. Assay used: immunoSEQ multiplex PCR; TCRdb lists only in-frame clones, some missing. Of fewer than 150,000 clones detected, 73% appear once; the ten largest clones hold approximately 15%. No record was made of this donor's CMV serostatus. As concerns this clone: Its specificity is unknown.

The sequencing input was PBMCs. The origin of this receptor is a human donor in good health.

The CDR3 loop reads CASSFGHHRARSPLHF. The CDR3 DNA reads TGTGCCAGCAGCTTCGGACACCACAGGGCGAGGTCACCCCTCCACTTT. The chain uses TRBV5-6 and TRBJ1-6, with D maybe TRBD1 (6 bases). Germline V lookup: CDR1 SGHDT, CDR2 YYEEEE. The V gene lost 2 bases and the J gene lost 10 bases, with 19 bases spanning the gap. The CDR3 has 16 amino acids.